These 16 T cell receptor beta chains originate from one sample sequenced in a study of T cells in Graves' hyperthyroidism and ophthalmopathy. Researchers took RNA transcripts and amplified the TCR beta CDR3 regions from them. The HTBI primer set was used in a first-round RT-PCR of the TCR CDR3. TCRdb recomputed calls from the multiplex PCR reads with MiXCR, one row per CDR3 protein. This table holds 800,000 or so distinct CDR3 sequences, around 38% found once. The sequenced sample was blood. Receptors were obtained from a man aged 18-30 years with Graves' hyperthyroidism.

This chain joins TRBV7-9 and TRBJ2-7; D possibly corresponds to TRBD1 (5 bases). CDR1 and CDR2 (germline): SEHNR, FQNEAQ (reference sequence). Trimming cost V 5 bases and J 0 bases, with 11 bases left between them. CDR3 length equals 14 residues. In DNA, the CDR3 is TGTGCCAGCAGCCTAGAGGACAACTCCTACGAGCAGTACTTC. Its translation is CASSLEDNSYEQYF.

With respect to this clonotype: One base away lies a much larger clone, so this may be a sequencing read error. Given the absence of the conserved phenylalanine or tryptophan at the CDR3 end, a read error is likely. The CDR3 DNA reads TGCGCCAGCAGCTTGGAATCAGGGTATGGCTACACCCTC. The encoded protein is CASSLESGYGYTL. V is TRBV5-1 and J is TRBJ1-2, with TRBD1 as a possible D gene (5 bases). CDR1 is SGHRS and CDR2 is YFSETQ in the germline V gene. This CDR3 has 13 amino acids. V lost 0 bases and J lost 5, with 8 bases in between.

This clonotype occurred a few times. The V gene is TRBV7-2, the J gene TRBJ2-5, with D tentatively TRBD1 or TRBD2 (5 bases each). The CDR3 has 15 amino acids. V was clipped by 6 bases and J by 2 bases, with 16 bases between them. CDR1 is SGHTA and CDR2 is FQGNSA in the germline V gene. In DNA, the CDR3 is TGTGCCAGCAGTTTGGCCTGGGACGGACAAGAGACCCAGTACTTC. Residues: CASSLAWDGQETQYF.

Many counts were recorded for this clonotype. The chain combines TRBV10-3 with TRBJ1-2; D unresolved. V was clipped by 3 bases and J by 0 bases, with 11 bases between them. CDR1 ENHRY and CDR2 SYGVKD come from the germline V gene. The CDR3 sequence is 15 residues long. CDR3 coding DNA: TGTGCCATCAGTGATAGGCAGCTAGCTAACTATGGCTACACCTTC. This translates into CAISDRQLANYGYTF.

Ten or more counts support this clonotype. V gene TRBV19 combines with J gene TRBJ1-5; D is uncertain. Germline CDR1 and CDR2: LNHDA and SQIVND (reference sequence). The germline V and J ends were trimmed by 3 bases and 1 base, with 10 bases remaining between them. The CDR3 consists of 15 residues. In DNA, the CDR3 is TGTGCCAGTAGTATGAGGATGGACAGCAATCAGCCCCAGCATTTT. Its translation: CASSMRMDSNQPQHF.

The chain has TRBV10-3 and TRBJ1-5, with D perhaps matching TRBD1 (5 bases). Deletions cut 10 bases from V and 0 bases from J, with 19 bases between. The CDR3 has 16 residues. Germline V lookup: CDR1 ENHRY, CDR2 SYGVKD. CDR3 coding DNA: TGTGCCAGCAGGGCCGTGGGGGAGATTAGCAATCAGCCCCAGCATTTT. Protein sequence: CASRAVGEISNQPQHF.

In this sample, this clonotype turned up many times. Compared with germline, one end of the junction differs, possibly owing to a read error. The CDR3 loop reads CASSQGRGTEAFF. The CDR3 DNA sequence: TGTGCCAGTAGCCAGGGCAGGGGCACTGAAGCTTTCTTT. V is TRBV4-1 and J is TRBJ1-1, with TRBD1 as a possible D gene (6 bases). Germline V gene lookup returns CDR1 MGHRA and CDR2 YSYEKL. The CDR3 length is 13 residues.

This clonotype was seen at least ten times. The V call is TRBV19, the J call TRBJ1-1; TRBD1 might be the D (5 bases). This CDR3 comprises 13 residues. Trimming shortened V by 2 bases and J by 7 bases, and 11 bases separated the two germline ends. The V gene's germline CDR1 is LNHDA and CDR2 SQIVND (reference sequence). The CDR3 region has the DNA TGTGCCAGTAGTATAAGAGGGGTTGATGAAGCTTTCTTT. Protein: CASSIRGVDEAFF.

This clonotype has just a few counts. The rearrangement uses TRBV19 and TRBJ1-2; maybe TRBD1 (5 bases). CDR1 and CDR2 (germline): LNHDA, SQIVND (reference sequence). V was clipped by 5 bases and J by 2 bases, with 12 bases between them. The CDR3 extends over 14 amino acids. CDR3: CASSLQDDNYGYTF. The CDR3 coding sequence is TGTGCCAGTAGTTTACAGGACGACAACTATGGCTACACCTTC.

This clonotype was counted between two and nine times. Just one base apart from a much larger clone, this may be a read error. The CDR3 DNA sequence: TGTGCCAGCAGCTTAGAGCAGGACACCTACGAGCAGTACTTC. It encodes CASSLEQDTYEQYF. The chain carries TRBV7-9 and TRBJ2-7; maybe TRBD1 (5 bases). Trimming stripped 1 base from V and 2 bases from J, with 9 bases between. Germline CDR1 SEHNR, CDR2 FQNEAQ (reference sequence). The CDR3 sequence is 14 residues long.

This clonotype was detected ten times or more. The chain recombines TRBV10-3 with TRBJ1-3, with TRBD1 as a possible D gene (5 bases). Germline CDR1 and CDR2: ENHRY and SYGVKD. Trimming took 6 bases from V and 0 from J, leaving 9 bases between them. This CDR3 is built from 14 residues. CDR3 amino acids: CAIRAQGSGNTIYF. CDR3 nucleotides: TGTGCCATCAGAGCCCAGGGCTCTGGAAACACCATATATTTT.

The gene calls are TRBV6-5 and TRBJ1-4, with TRBD1 matching over 7 bases. Germline V gene lookup returns CDR1 MNHEY and CDR2 SVGAGI. The CDR3 loop spans 12 amino acids. The J segment lost 8 bases and the V segment lost 6 bases, leaving 3 bases of the junction unmatched. In DNA, the CDR3 is TGTGCCAGCAGGGAGACAGGGGAAAAACTGTTTTTT. Residues: CASRETGEKLFF.

This clonotype was detected many times. J is TRBJ2-7 and V is TRBV19; TRBD2 matches 8 bases. There are 14 residues in the CDR3. Germline trimming cut 6 bases from V and 6 bases from J; bases unmatched to any gene: 10. From germline, CDR1 is LNHDA and CDR2 SQIVND (reference sequence). CDR3 protein: CASSPDGRDTEQYF. The CDR3, as DNA: TGTGCCAGTAGCCCAGACGGGAGGGATACCGAGCAGTACTTC.

For this clonotype: One end of the junction does not line up with germline, which may come from a read error. The chain employs TRBV19 and TRBJ2-7; TRBD2 might be the D (6 bases). The CDR3 consists of 15 residues. The germline V gene has CDR1 LNHDA and CDR2 SQIVND (reference sequence). CDR3 residues: CASSPAAGQAYERYF. For the CDR3, the DNA is TGTGCCAGTAGTCCGGCGGCGGGGCAGGCCTACGAGCGGTACTTC.

A remark on this clonotype: A much larger clone sits a single nucleotide away, making a read error possible. The conserved closing phenylalanine or tryptophan is absent in this CDR3, likely reflecting a read error. The CDR3 loop is CASSMTANTEAFS. In nucleotides, the CDR3 is TGTGCCAGCAGCATGACAGCGAACACTGAAGCTTTCTCT. This chain joins TRBV25-1 and TRBJ1-1; a weak D match, TRBD1 (5 bases). Trimming took off 6 bases at V and 1 base at J, with 9 bases between the two ends. Germline V gene lookup returns CDR1 MGHDK and CDR2 SYGVNS. This CDR3 has 13 residues.

In this sample, this clonotype turned up a few times. The chain has TRBV19 and TRBJ2-7; 11 bases agree with TRBD2. Germline CDR1 reads LNHDA; CDR2 reads SQIVND (reference sequence). After removal of 3 bases from V and 3 bases from J, the junction contained 4 bases not matched to a gene. The CDR3 is 15 amino acids. For the CDR3, the DNA is TGTGCCAGTAGTATCAGAGGGACTAGCGGCTACGAGCAGTACTTC. Encoded protein: CASSIRGTSGYEQYF.